The source of this TCR beta chain is a study of post-analysis software for immune sequencing data. Turning to the study itself: There were relapsing-remitting, secondary progressive and progressive-relapsing multiple sclerosis among the disease courses included. Overall study findings and caveats: Normalized Chao1 diversity was significantly lower in multiple sclerosis patients than in controls. Patients showed TRBV5-6, TRBV5-1 and TRBV20-1 among four to six TRBV segments more frequent than in controls.

Prepared libraries of TCR beta cDNA carried unique molecular identifiers. T cells numbering about 0.9 to 11 million yielded some 480,000 cDNA molecules. Via MiXCR, TCRdb re-called the PCR reads, giving one row per CDR3 protein. The sample lists roughly 650,000 distinct CDR3 sequences; 55% to 70% were seen once. As to this clonotype: Its specificity is not known.

Germline loops: CDR1 SEHNR, CDR2 FQNEAQ (reference sequence). The CDR3 is 16 residues long. Losses at the gene ends were 5 bases for V and 6 bases for J; bases not matched to a gene: 8. The sequence came from a girl aged 2 to 10 with multiple sclerosis. The chain couples TRBV7-9 to TRBJ2-1, with TRBD2 matching 12 bases. Sequencing was done on a sample of blood. In DNA form, the CDR3 reads TGTGCCAGCAGCACGAGGACTAGCGGGACGAGCAATGAGCAGTTCTTC. Protein: CASSTRTSGTSNEQFF. Combining the CDR3 with reference TRBV7-9 and TRBJ2-1 gives the whole variable domain DTGVSQNPRHKITKRGQNVTFRCDPISEHNRLYWYRQTLGQGPEFLTYFQNEAQLEKSRLLSDRFSAERPKGSFSTLEIQRTEQGDSAMYLCASSTRTSGTSNEQFFGPGTRLTVL.